The 23 T cell receptor beta chains below all came from one sample that was sequenced in a study of neoadjuvant anti-PD-1 for oral cavity cancer. Assay used: immunoSEQ multiplex PCR; TCRdb lists only in-frame clones, some missing. The sample records more than 6,000 clones, 65% to 85% being singletons. Here the sequenced sample was PBMCs, taken before nivolumab (anti-PD-1) treatment. These TCRs come from a person aged 35-79 years with oral cavity squamous cell carcinoma.

J is TRBJ2-7 and V is TRBV30, with 7 bases aligning to TRBD2. The germline CDR1 and CDR2 sequences are GTSNPN and SVGIG (reference sequence). V shed 3 bases, J shed 1 base, and the junction held 12 bases outside the gene matches. This CDR3 is built from 16 residues. The CDR3 region is CAWRAPRTRSSYEQYF. The CDR3 DNA follows: TGTGCCTGGAGGGCGCCAAGGACTAGAAGTTCCTACGAGCAGTACTTC. The full variable domain, in which reference TRBV30 and TRBJ2-7 provide the parts outside the CDR3, is SQTIHQWPATLVQPVGSPLSLECTVEGTSNPNLYWYRQAAGRGLQLLFYSVGIGQISSEVPQNLSASRPQDRQFILSSKKLLLSDSGFYLCAWRAPRTRSSYEQYFGPGTRLTVT.

This chain joins TRBV28 and TRBJ1-1; tentatively, D is TRBD1 (5 bases). Germline values: CDR1 MDHEN, CDR2 SYDVKM. The CDR3 spans 15 residues. The V end lost 3 bases, the J end lost 5 bases, and 16 bases lay between the germline ends. The CDR3 DNA sequence: TGTGCCAGCAGTTTCTCCCACGGGGGGGAAACTGAAGCTTTCTTT. Amino acid sequence: CASSFSHGGETEAFF.

V is TRBV19 and J is TRBJ1-2, with D uncertain. V was pared by 3 bases and J by 7 bases, with 15 bases between. Germline CDR1 LNHDA, CDR2 SQIVND (reference sequence). The CDR3 loop spans 14 amino acids. CDR3 in amino acids: CASSIPGKYGGYTF. CDR3 nucleotide sequence: TGTGCCAGTAGTATTCCGGGGAAGTACGGTGGCTACACCTTC. Full variable domain (rest looked up from reference TRBV19 and TRBJ1-2): DGGITQSPKYLFRKEGQNVTLSCEQNLNHDAMYWYRQDPGQGLRLIYYSQIVNDFQKGDIAEGYSVSREKKESFPLTVTSAQKNPTAFYLCASSIPGKYGGYTFGSGTRLTVV.

This clone was detected a few times. This chain connects TRBV18 to TRBJ1-1; maybe TRBD1 (6 bases). The ends were cut back, 4 bases at V and 5 bases at J, with 20 bases in the middle. There are 16 residues in the CDR3. Looked up from germline, CDR1 is KGHSH and CDR2 is LQKENI. The CDR3 is CASSRPSRGGWTEAFF. CDR3 sequence (DNA): TGTGCCAGCTCACGGCCCTCCAGGGGTGGTTGGACTGAAGCTTTCTTT.

This clone was detected a few times. The V gene is TRBV9, the J gene TRBJ2-1; perhaps TRBD2 as D (6 bases). V dropped 4 bases and J dropped 2 bases, with 13 bases sitting between them. The CDR3 runs 15 residues. The germline gives CDR1 SGDLS, CDR2 YYNGEE. CDR3 in DNA: TGTGCCAGCAGCCAATCTAGCGTTCCCTACAATGAGCAGTTCTTC. Amino acids: CASSQSSVPYNEQFF. The full variable domain, with the rest looked up from reference TRBV9 and TRBJ2-1, is DSGVTQTPKHLITATGQRVTLRCSPRSGDLSVYWYQQSLDQGLQFLIQYYNGEERAKGNILERFSAQQFPDLHSELNLSSLELGDSALYFCASSQSSVPYNEQFFGPGTRLTVL.

This rearrangement joins TRBV11-2 to TRBJ1-3, with D possibly TRBD1 on 5 matching bases. The CDR3 extends over 16 amino acids. Germline V gene lookup returns CDR1 SGHAT and CDR2 FQNNGV. Trimming took 1 base from V and 2 from J, leaving 12 bases between them. DNA for the CDR3: TGTGCCAGCAGCTTAGTTGGGATGGGGCCTGGAAACACCATATATTTT. Its protein product is CASSLVGMGPGNTIYF. Drawing the rest from reference TRBV11-2 and TRBJ1-3, the complete variable domain is EAGVAQSPRYKIIEKRQSVAFWCNPISGHATLYWYQQILGQGPKLLIQFQNNGVVDDSQLPKDRFSAERLKGVDSTLKIQPAKLEDSAVYLCASSLVGMGPGNTIYFGEGSWLTVV.

This clone has only a few counts. V usage is TRBV12-5 and J usage is TRBJ1-1, with D maybe TRBD1 (5 bases). The CDR3 length is 13 residues. Between the trimmed V and J ends, which lost 7 bases and 7 bases, there was a span of 16 bases. In germline, CDR1 is LGHNT, CDR2 FRNRAP. CDR3 DNA sequence: TGTGCTAGTGCCCCGGAGGGGTGGGGTGAAGCTTTCTTT. As protein: CASAPEGWGEAFF. Full variable domain (outside the CDR3, taken from reference TRBV12-5 and TRBJ1-1): DARVTQTPRHKVTEMGQEVTMRCQPILGHNTVFWYRQTMMQGLELLAYFRNRAPLDDSGMPKDRFSAEMPDATLATLKIQPSEPRDSAVYFCASAPEGWGEAFFGQGTRLTVV.

The count of this clone is one. This sequence joins TRBV2 and TRBJ2-2; D gene uncertain. CDR3 length equals 11 residues. Germline-derived CDR1 and CDR2 are SNHLY and FYNNEI. The germline V and J ends were trimmed by 4 bases and 4 bases, with 1 base remaining between them. Written as DNA, the CDR3 is TGTGCCAGCAGTGTCACCGGGGAGCTGTTTTTT. Residues: CASSVTGELFF.

The V gene is TRBV13, the J gene TRBJ1-6; D is ambiguous. The CDR3 is made up of 15 amino acids. Trimming cost V 7 bases and J 5 bases, with 15 bases left between them. Germline CDR1 reads PRHDT; CDR2 reads FYEKMQ (reference sequence). The CDR3 loop is CASTIGVGNNSPLHF. CDR3 bases: TGTGCCAGCACCATCGGGGTCGGTAATAATTCACCCCTCCACTTT. The full variable domain, in which reference TRBV13 and TRBJ1-6 provide the parts outside the CDR3, is AAGVIQSPRHLIKEKRETATLKCYPIPRHDTVYWYQQGPGQDPQFLISFYEKMQSDKGSIPDRFSAQQFSDYHSELNMSSLELGDSALYFCASTIGVGNNSPLHFGNGTRLTVT.

The chain employs TRBV7-9 and TRBJ2-5; 11 positions match TRBD1. Per germline, CDR1 SEHNR and CDR2 FQNEAQ (reference sequence). CDR3 length: 18 residues. The junction had 13 bases not matched to a gene; V was cut back by 4 bases and J by 3 bases. The CDR3 reads CASSSRTGGNRAEETQYF. CDR3 coding DNA: TGTGCCAGCAGCTCCCGGACAGGGGGCAACAGGGCGGAAGAGACCCAGTACTTC.

The chain has TRBV5-6 and TRBJ1-1, with D hard to call. CDR1 is SGHDT, CDR2 YYEEEE, per germline. Trimming left V 4 bases short and J 7 bases short, with 23 bases between. The CDR3 is 16 amino acids. The CDR3 region is CASSPLGIKSVGEAFF. In nucleotides, the CDR3 is TGTGCCAGCAGCCCTCTGGGTATAAAATCCGTAGGTGAAGCTTTCTTT.

The gene calls are TRBV25-1 and TRBJ2-2; perhaps D is TRBD1 or TRBD2 (5 bases each). V lost 3 bases to trimming and J lost 4 bases, with 15 bases between them. This CDR3 spans 16 amino acids. Germline V gives CDR1 MGHDK, CDR2 SYGVNS. CDR3 DNA sequence: TGTGCCAGCAGTGATAATACAGTGGGGACCACCGGGGAGCTGTTTTTT. It translates to CASSDNTVGTTGELFF.

V and J are TRBV5-1 and TRBJ2-5, with 7 bases aligning to TRBD2. The V segment lost 4 bases and the J segment 2 bases; nucleotides outside the gene matches: 5. Germline V gene sequence: CDR1 SGHRS, CDR2 YFSETQ. The CDR3 runs 14 residues. In DNA, the CDR3 is TGCGCCAGCAGCCCGGGGGGTCGACAAGAGACCCAGTACTTC. Translated, it gives CASSPGGRQETQYF.

The chain has TRBV19 and TRBJ2-1; D call uncertain. The germline V and J ends were trimmed by 4 bases and 4 bases, with 17 bases remaining between them. CDR1 LNHDA and CDR2 SQIVND come from the germline V gene (reference sequence). The CDR3 loop spans 16 amino acids. CDR3: CASSTPTSRIYNEQFF. CDR3 in DNA: TGTGCCAGTAGTACCCCCACATCGAGAATATACAATGAGCAGTTCTTC. Full variable domain (rest looked up from reference TRBV19 and TRBJ2-1): DGGITQSPKYLFRKEGQNVTLSCEQNLNHDAMYWYRQDPGQGLRLIYYSQIVNDFQKGDIAEGYSVSREKKESFPLTVTSAQKNPTAFYLCASSTPTSRIYNEQFFGPGTRLTVL.

This clone came up once. The V gene is TRBV10-3, the J gene TRBJ2-7, with unresolved D. The V gene's germline CDR1 is ENHRY and CDR2 SYGVKD. This CDR3 is 14 amino acids long. V was clipped by 0 bases and J by 1 base, with 7 bases between them. The chain's CDR3 is CAISESRDSYEQYF. CDR3 nucleotide sequence: TGTGCCATCAGTGAGTCTAGGGATTCCTACGAGCAGTACTTC.

The genes are TRBV11-2 and TRBJ1-1, with 12 bases matching TRBD1. CDR3 length equals 16 residues. Germline values: CDR1 SGHAT, CDR2 FQNNGV. V dropped 7 bases and J dropped 3; count of bases not matched to a gene: 9. The CDR3 loop is CASTPGDRGPDTEAFF. The CDR3 region has the DNA TGTGCCAGCACCCCGGGGGACAGGGGGCCGGACACTGAAGCTTTCTTT. The variable domain in full, with the rest retrieved from reference TRBV11-2 and TRBJ1-1, is EAGVAQSPRYKIIEKRQSVAFWCNPISGHATLYWYQQILGQGPKLLIQFQNNGVVDDSQLPKDRFSAERLKGVDSTLKIQPAKLEDSAVYLCASTPGDRGPDTEAFFGQGTRLTVV.

V and J are TRBV7-2 and TRBJ2-3, with unresolved D. There are 14 residues in the CDR3. Germline lookup yields CDR1 SGHTA and CDR2 FQGNSA. Trimming shortened V by 0 bases and J by 0 bases, and 4 bases separated the two germline ends. DNA of the CDR3: TGTGCCAGCAGCTTAGCCCCTAGCACAGATACGCAGTATTTT. Its protein is CASSLAPSTDTQYF.

The sample holds a few counts of this clone. The rearrangement links TRBV19 to TRBJ1-5, with TRBD1 as a possible D gene (5 bases). From germline, CDR1 is LNHDA and CDR2 SQIVND (reference sequence). The CDR3 runs 13 residues. Trimming took off 8 bases at V and 6 bases at J, with 14 bases between the two ends. CDR3 coding DNA: TGTGCCAGTTCGGCAGGGCATAGTCAGCCCCAGCATTTT. Translating gives CASSAGHSQPQHF.

The rearrangement links TRBV6-5 to TRBJ1-4; D unclear. CDR1 and CDR2 from the germline V gene are MNHEY and SVGAGI. Trimming removed 2 bases at V and 5 bases at J, with 6 bases between. The CDR3 loop spans 13 amino acids. The CDR3: CASSYQPNEKLFF. The CDR3 DNA reads TGTGCCAGCAGTTACCAACCGAATGAAAAACTGTTTTTT.

This chain uses TRBV5-4 with TRBJ2-3; 12 bases align to TRBD1. J gave up 6 bases and V 4 bases, and 9 bases lay outside the gene matches. The germline CDR1 and CDR2 sequences are SGHNT and YYREEE (reference sequence). The CDR3 runs to 16 residues. In DNA, the CDR3 is TGTGCCAGCAGCCCTGGGACAGGGGGCGCTTTGGATACGCAGTATTTT. Residues: CASSPGTGGALDTQYF.

This clone came up once. The genes are TRBV10-3 and TRBJ2-1, with 9 nucleotides matching TRBD1. The CDR3 spans 15 residues. The junction had 6 bases not matched to a gene; V was cut back by 0 bases and J by 9 bases. From germline, CDR1 is ENHRY and CDR2 SYGVKD. This CDR3 is CAISESRDRVGEQFF. The CDR3 nucleotides are TGTGCCATCAGTGAGTCACGGGACAGGGTTGGTGAGCAGTTCTTC.

This chain links TRBV9 with TRBJ2-2, with no clear D. From germline, CDR1 is SGDLS and CDR2 YYNGEE. The CDR3 is 13 amino acids. The V end lost 0 bases, the J end lost 7 bases, and 7 bases lay between the germline ends. The DNA for the CDR3 is TGTGCCAGCAGCGTAGTTTGGGGCGGGGAGCTGTTTTTT. Translated: CASSVVWGGELFF.

This clone was observed a few times. The chain uses TRBV9 and TRBJ1-6; a possible D gene is TRBD1 (5 bases). From germline, CDR1 is SGDLS and CDR2 YYNGEE. The V end was cut by 0 bases, the J end by 8 bases, with 15 bases between. CDR3 length: 16 residues. CDR3 DNA sequence: TGTGCCAGCAGCGTAGGGTCGGACGGGGGGGATTCACCCCTCCACTTT. Protein: CASSVGSDGGDSPLHF.